Each of the 4 T cell receptor beta chains below was sequenced from the same sample in a study of CD8 T cells in acute hepatitis C reinfection. The time point was: acute HCV infection, within 168 days of estimated infection date. Hepatitis C virus-specific T cells were sequenced directly ex vivo without in vitro expansion. General study findings and limits: TRBV04 and TRBV06 were preferentially used in all groups, not explained by naive pool overrepresentation.

Here immunoSEQ multiplex PCR was the method, and the copy in TCRdb shows in-frame clones only, minus some. This sample has 1,000 or so clones, with around two thirds found just once. This sample comprised HCV NS3-1073 tetramer-sorted CD8+ T cells from PBMCs, obtained during acute infection. The source is a woman under 30 who spontaneously cleared hepatitis C infection.

This chain uses TRBV28 with TRBJ2-5; D not resolved. Per germline, CDR1 MDHEN and CDR2 SYDVKM. With 6 bases removed from V and 3 bases from J, the gap between germline ends came to 14 bases. This CDR3 is built from 14 residues. This CDR3 reads CASSWTAAEETQYF. The CDR3 nucleotides are TGTGCCAGCAGCTGGACGGCAGCAGAAGAGACCCAGTACTTC.

V is TRBV4-2 and J is TRBJ2-7; D could derive from TRBD1 or TRBD2 (5 bases each). V lost 0 bases and J lost 2, with 14 bases in between. The CDR3 sequence is 16 residues long. In germline, CDR1 is LGHNA, CDR2 YNFKEQ. The CDR3 region has the DNA TGTGCCAGCAGCCAAGAAACCTCCGGGGCGCCCTACGAGCAGTACTTC. Encoded protein: CASSQETSGAPYEQYF.

A single count supports this clone. This chain joins TRBV6-5 and TRBJ2-7; D is undetermined. The CDR3 runs to 15 residues. Germline CDR1 and CDR2: MNHEY and SVGAGI. V was shortened by 2 bases and J by 7 bases, with 18 bases between the two germline ends. The CDR3 DNA is TGTGCCAGCAGTTACGGGCAGGACCTCCTGCCGGAGCAGTACTTC. Amino acid sequence: CASSYGQDLLPEQYF.

Details on this clone: Its ends do not fully match the called genes, so a read error is possible. The chain uses TRBV27 and TRBJ2-7, with 9 bases fitting TRBD1. This CDR3 has 17 amino acids. Germline loops: CDR1 MNHEY, CDR2 SMNVEV (reference sequence). DNA of the CDR3: TGTGCCAACAGTGGGGACGGCATGACAGGGGGCTCCTACGAGCAGTACTTC. Protein sequence: CANSGDGMTGGSYEQYF.